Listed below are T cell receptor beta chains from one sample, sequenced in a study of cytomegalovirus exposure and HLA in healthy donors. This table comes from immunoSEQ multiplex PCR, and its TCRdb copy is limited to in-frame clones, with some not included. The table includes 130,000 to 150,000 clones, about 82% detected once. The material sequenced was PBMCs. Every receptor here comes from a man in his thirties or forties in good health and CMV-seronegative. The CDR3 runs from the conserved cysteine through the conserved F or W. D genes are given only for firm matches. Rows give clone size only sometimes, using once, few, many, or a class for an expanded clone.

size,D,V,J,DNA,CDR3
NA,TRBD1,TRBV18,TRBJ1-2,TGTGCCAGCTCACCACAGGGGGCTAGTGGCTACACCTTC,CASSPQGASGYTF
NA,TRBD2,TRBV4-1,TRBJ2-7,TGCGCCAGCAGCCAAGTTCTAGCGGGACCCTACGAGCAGTACTTC,CASSQVLAGPYEQYF
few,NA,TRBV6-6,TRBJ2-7,TGTGCCAGCAGTTACTCCTCATCACAGAACGAGCAGTACTTC,CASSYSSSQNEQYF
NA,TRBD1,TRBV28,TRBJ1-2,TGTGCCATACAGGGGGCGATTAACTATGGCTACACCTTC,CAIQGAINYGYTF
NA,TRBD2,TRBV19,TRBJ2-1,TGTGCCAGTAGTCGCCGGCTAATAGCGGGAGAGTACAATGAGCAGTTCTTC,CASSRRLIAGEYNEQFF
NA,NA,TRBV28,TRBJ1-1,TGTGCCAGCAGTTTAGACAGGTTGGCCACTGAAGCTTTCTTT,CASSLDRLATEAFF
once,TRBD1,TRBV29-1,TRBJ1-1,TGCAGCGTTCAGGACAGGGTTGGTGAAGCTTTCTTT,CSVQDRVGEAFF
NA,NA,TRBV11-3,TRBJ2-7,TGTGCCAGCAGCCCTGGCAGGGTATACGAGCAGTACTTC,CASSPGRVYEQYF
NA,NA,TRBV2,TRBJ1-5,TGTGCCAGCAGTGTCGGGGGGGGTGGGCCCCAGCATTTT,CASSVGGGGPQHF
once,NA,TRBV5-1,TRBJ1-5,TGCGCCAGCAGCTTGGGCGGGGGCCACCAGCCCCAGCATTTT,CASSLGGGHQPQHF
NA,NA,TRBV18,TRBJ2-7,TGTGCCAGCTCACCACGTCAAGGGGTCAACGAGCAGTACTTC,CASSPRQGVNEQYF
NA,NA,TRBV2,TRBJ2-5,TGTGCCAGCAACAGGGAAAGACAAGAGACCCAGTACTTC,CASNRERQETQYF
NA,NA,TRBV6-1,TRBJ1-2,TGTGCCAGCACTCCCAGGGGTGTCTATGGCTACACCTTC,CASTPRGVYGYTF
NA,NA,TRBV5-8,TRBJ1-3,TGTGCCAGCAGGAGACAGGTTTACGGAAACACCATATATTTT,CASRRQVYGNTIYF
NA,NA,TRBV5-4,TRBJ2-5,TGTGCCAGCAGCTTGGTTGGCAGCCAAGAGACCCAGTACTTC,CASSLVGSQETQYF
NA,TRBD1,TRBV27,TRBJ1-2,TGTGCCAGCCATCGACAGGGGGCCAATGGCTACACCTTC,CASHRQGANGYTF
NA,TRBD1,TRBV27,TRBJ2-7,TGTGCCAGCAGTCCCACGACAGGGGGCGCGCGGCGTTACTCCTACGAGCAGTACTTC,CASSPTTGGARRYSYEQYF
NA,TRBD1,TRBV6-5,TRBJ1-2,TGTGCCAGCACCCGAACAGGGGGACACTATGGCTACACCTTC,CASTRTGGHYGYTF
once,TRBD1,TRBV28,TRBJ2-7,TGTGCCAGCAGCTCGCCCGGGACAGACTCCTACGAGCAGTACTTC,CASSSPGTDSYEQYF
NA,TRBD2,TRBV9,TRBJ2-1,TGTGCCAGCAGCGCGCCCCGACTAGCGGGAGCCTACGAGGATGAGCAGTTCTTC,CASSAPRLAGAYEDEQFF
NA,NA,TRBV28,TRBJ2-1,TGTGCCAGCAAGCTAGCGAACTACAATGAGCAGTTCTTC,CASKLANYNEQFF
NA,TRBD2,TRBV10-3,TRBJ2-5,TGTGCCATCAGGGGGGGGGAAGAGACCCAGTACTTC,CAIRGGEETQYF
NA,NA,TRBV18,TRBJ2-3,TGTGCCAGCTCACCAGGCAGGGGGGCTAGCACAGATACGCAGTATTTT,CASSPGRGASTDTQYF
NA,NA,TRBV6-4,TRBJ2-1,TGTGCCAGCAGTGATCAGGTATCCCCACCCAATGAGCAGTTCTTC,CASSDQVSPPNEQFF
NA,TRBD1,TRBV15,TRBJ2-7,TGTGCCACCAGCAGAGATCTCGACAGGGCAAGCGAGCAGTACTTC,CATSRDLDRASEQYF
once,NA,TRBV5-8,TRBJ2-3,TGTGCCAGCAGTGCCGGGAGTACAGATACGCAGTATTTT,CASSAGSTDTQYF
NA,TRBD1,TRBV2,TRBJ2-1,TGTGCCAGCAAGGACAGGGACCCCTACAATGAGCAGTTCTTC,CASKDRDPYNEQFF
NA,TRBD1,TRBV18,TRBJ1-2,TGTGCCAGCTCACCGCGGGACAGAGATAACTATGGCTACACCTTC,CASSPRDRDNYGYTF
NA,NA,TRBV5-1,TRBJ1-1,TGCGCCAGCAGCTTGGTTGGCGAGCGGAACACTGAAGCTTTCTTT,CASSLVGERNTEAFF
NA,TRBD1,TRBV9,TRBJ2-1,TGTGCCAGCAGCGTAAGGCCAGGGGGCTACAATGAGCAGTTCTTC,CASSVRPGGYNEQFF
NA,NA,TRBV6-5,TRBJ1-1,TGTGCCAGCAGTCGTAATTCTGAAGCTTTCTTT,CASSRNSEAFF
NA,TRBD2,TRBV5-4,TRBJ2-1,TGTGCCAGCAGTTCCGAAGGGGCTAGCGGGAGCTCCTACAATGAGCAGTTCTTC,CASSSEGASGSSYNEQFF
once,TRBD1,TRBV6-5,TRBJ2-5,TGTGCCAGCAGTTACTGGGGACAGGCCTTCGGGTCCCAGTACTTC,CASSYWGQAFGSQYF
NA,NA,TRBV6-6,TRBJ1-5,TGTGCCAGCAGTTGGGGTCCCCCGGGGAGCAATCAGCCCCAGCATTTT,CASSWGPPGSNQPQHF
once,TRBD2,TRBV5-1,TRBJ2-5,TGCGCCAGCAGAAAACTAGCGGGGTTGCAAGAGACCCAGTACTTC,CASRKLAGLQETQYF
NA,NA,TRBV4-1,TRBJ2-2,TGCGCCAGCAGCCCCCTCCGACTAGCCGGGGAGCTGTTTTTT,CASSPLRLAGELFF
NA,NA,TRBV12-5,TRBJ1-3,TGTGCTAGTGGTTTGGGGAGGACAGTGCCGGGAAACACCATATATTTT,CASGLGRTVPGNTIYF
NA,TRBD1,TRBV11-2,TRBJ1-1,TGTGCCAGCAGCTTAGACGGGAAGGGGGCAGGGTTGGGAACTGAAGCTTTCTTT,CASSLDGKGAGLGTEAFF
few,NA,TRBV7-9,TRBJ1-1,TGTGCCAGCAGAACTGGGGGGTTGTTCGGCATGAACACTGAAGCTTTCTTT,CASRTGGLFGMNTEAFF
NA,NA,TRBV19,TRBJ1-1,TGTGCCAGTAGTATAAGGACTACACACATGAACACTGAAGCTTTCTTT,CASSIRTTHMNTEAFF
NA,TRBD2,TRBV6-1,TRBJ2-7,TGTGCCAGCAGCTGGAGTCTAGCGGGAACCTACGAGCAGTACTTC,CASSWSLAGTYEQYF
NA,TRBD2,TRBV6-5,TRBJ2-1,TGTGCCAGCAGTTACTCGAGCGGGGCGGGTAATGAGCAGATCTTC,CASSYSSGAGNEQIF
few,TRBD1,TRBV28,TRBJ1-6,TGTGCCAGCAGTCGGGGACAGCTTTCACCCCTCCACTTT,CASSRGQLSPLHF
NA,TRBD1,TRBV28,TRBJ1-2,TGTGCCACCCTACAGGGGCCCTATGGCTACACCTTC,CATLQGPYGYTF
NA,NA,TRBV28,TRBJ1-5,TGTGCCAGCAGGAAAACAGGAAATAGCAATCAGCCCCAGCATTTT,CASRKTGNSNQPQHF
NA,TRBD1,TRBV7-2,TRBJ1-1,TGTGCCAGCAGCTTAGCTGCAGGGGGCACTGAAGCTTTCTTT,CASSLAAGGTEAFF
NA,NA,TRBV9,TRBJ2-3,TGTGCCAGCAGCGTACTAGCAGAAGATACGCAGTATTTT,CASSVLAEDTQYF
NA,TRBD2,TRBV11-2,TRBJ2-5,TGTGCCAGCAGCTTAGATTTTTGGACTAGCGGCAACCAAGAGACCCAGTACTTC,CASSLDFWTSGNQETQYF
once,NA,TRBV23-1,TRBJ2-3,TGCGCCAGCAGGGGGGGACCTAGCACAGATACGCAGTATTTT,CASRGGPSTDTQYF
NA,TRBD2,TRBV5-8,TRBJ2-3,TGTGCCAGCAGCTTCCAACTAGCGGGGAGAATGGGGGATACGCAGTATTTT,CASSFQLAGRMGDTQYF
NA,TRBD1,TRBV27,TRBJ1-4,TGTGCCAGCAGTTTACGACAGGGGGCATGGGAAAAACTGTTTTTT,CASSLRQGAWEKLFF
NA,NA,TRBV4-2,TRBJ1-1,TGTGCCAGCAGCCGGCTACCGGGACAGAACACTGAAGCTTTCTTT,CASSRLPGQNTEAFF
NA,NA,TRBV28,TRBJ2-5,TGTGCCAGCAGCCCTTCCTCATTCGGAGAGACCCAGTACTTC,CASSPSSFGETQYF
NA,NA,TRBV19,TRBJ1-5,TGTGCCAGTAGGCCGGACAGAAACTACAATCAGCCCCAGCATTTT,CASRPDRNYNQPQHF
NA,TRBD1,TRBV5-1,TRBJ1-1,TGCGCCAGCAGTGGGACAGCAAGGAACACTGAAGCTTTCTTT,CASSGTARNTEAFF
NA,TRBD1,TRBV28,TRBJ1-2,TGTGCCAGCAGCCAGGGGACAGGGGGCGGGGGTGGCTACACCTTC,CASSQGTGGGGGYTF
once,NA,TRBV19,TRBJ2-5,TGTGCCAGTAGTTCGTCGACAGGCCAAGAGACCCAGTACTTC,CASSSSTGQETQYF
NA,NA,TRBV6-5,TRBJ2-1,TGTGCCAGCAGTTCCCGGGCAGGGTTTCCCCGCAATGAGCAGTTCTTC,CASSSRAGFPRNEQFF
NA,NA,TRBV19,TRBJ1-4,TGTGCCAGTAACCATGCGGACAGCGTTAATGAAAAACTGTTTTTT,CASNHADSVNEKLFF
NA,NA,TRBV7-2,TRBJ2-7,TGTGCCAGCAGCTTAGGGAGGGGCCCGTATTACGAGCAGTACTTC,CASSLGRGPYYEQYF